A single sample gave rise to the 9 T cell receptor beta chains below, sequenced in a study of T-cell memory formation after mild COVID-19. TCRdb itself ran the 5' RACE reads through MiXCR, one entry per CDR3 protein. The table lists 150,000 to 200,000 distinct CDR3 sequences, roughly 30% of them singletons. Sequencing was performed on PBMCs or a T cell subset sorted from them (not recorded which). The receptors were sampled from an adult woman who had mild COVID-19 (a few samples of this study predate the infection). Cell type and time point are not known.

The V gene is TRBV27, the J gene TRBJ2-7, with D possibly being TRBD1 (7 bases). CDR1 is MNHEY, CDR2 SMNVEV, per germline (reference sequence). There are 15 residues in the CDR3. The germline V and J ends were trimmed by 7 bases and 0 bases, with 16 bases remaining between them. The CDR3 DNA reads as TGTGCCAGCACGGGGGAGGACAGGAGCTCCTACGAGCAGTACTTC. Translated: CASTGEDRSSYEQYF.

This clonotype was seen only once. J is TRBJ2-1 and V is TRBV12-3 or TRBV12-4, with 9 bases fitting TRBD1. Trimming removed 6 bases from V and 3 bases from J; junction bases left unmatched: 6. This CDR3 has 15 amino acids. The CDR3 sequence: CASSRDRVVYNEQFF. CDR3 coding DNA: TGTGCCAGCAGCAGGGACAGGGTCGTCTACAATGAGCAGTTCTTC.

The chain links TRBV29-1 to TRBJ2-1; 10 positions agree with TRBD1. V gave up 3 bases and J gave up 10 bases; unmatched junction bases: 9. The CDR3 covers 14 residues. CDR1 and CDR2 from the germline V gene are SQVTM and ANQGSEA. This chain's CDR3 is CSVDPGQGQYEQFF. In DNA, the CDR3 is TGCAGCGTTGACCCGGGACAGGGGCAATACGAGCAGTTCTTC.

This clonotype was seen only a few times. The V call is TRBV7-9, the J call TRBJ2-3; TRBD2 agrees at 8 bases. V gave up 5 bases and J gave up 2 bases; unmatched junction bases: 6. Germline lookup yields CDR1 SEHNR and CDR2 FQNEAQ (reference sequence). The CDR3 is 15 amino acids. CDR3 region: CASSRGLADTDTQYF. CDR3 bases: TGTGCCAGCAGCCGCGGACTAGCTGACACAGATACGCAGTATTTT.

This sequence joins TRBV5-1 and TRBJ1-1; D gene uncertain. In germline, CDR1 is SGHRS, CDR2 YFSETQ. The CDR3 spans 13 residues. V lost 5 bases, J lost 5 bases, and 13 bases lay in between. CDR3 amino acids: CASSNGFGTEAFF. In DNA form, the CDR3 reads TGCGCCAGCAGTAACGGGTTTGGTACTGAAGCTTTCTTT. The full variable domain, its missing parts supplied by reference TRBV5-1 and TRBJ1-1, is KAGVTQTPRYLIKTRGQQVTLSCSPISGHRSVSWYQQTPGQGLQFLFEYFSETQRNKGNFPGRFSGRQFSNSRSEMNVSTLELGDSALYLCASSNGFGTEAFFGQGTRLTVV.

The chain joins TRBV9 to TRBJ2-1, with a weak D call TRBD2 (5 bases). V lost 0 bases and J 7 bases, leaving 8 bases between the germline ends. The CDR3 runs to 13 residues. Germline V lookup: CDR1 SGDLS, CDR2 YYNGEE. The CDR3 reads CASSVAKRNEQFF. Here the CDR3 DNA reads TGTGCCAGCAGCGTAGCTAAGCGGAATGAGCAGTTCTTC.

In DNA, the CDR3 is TGTGCCAGCTCACCAGATGGTCGACAGGCCAACTATGGCTACACCTTC. Amino acids: CASSPDGRQANYGYTF. This chain joins TRBV18 and TRBJ1-2; a weak D match, TRBD1 (6 bases). This CDR3 region has 16 residues. V was shortened by 2 bases and J by 2 bases, with 15 bases between the two germline ends. CDR1 and CDR2 (germline): KGHSH, LQKENI.

This chain uses TRBV5-1 with TRBJ1-1; no clear D gene. CDR3 length: 14 amino acids. The germline V and J ends were trimmed by 4 bases and 4 bases, with 14 bases remaining between them. Germline loops: CDR1 SGHRS, CDR2 YFSETQ. The CDR3 region has the DNA TGCGCCAGCAGCAAGATATTGGGTGTCACTGAAGCTTTCTTT. As protein: CASSKILGVTEAFF.

The V gene is TRBV7-9, the J gene TRBJ2-5; D call uncertain. Per germline, CDR1 SEHNR and CDR2 FQNEAQ (reference sequence). Trimming stripped 3 bases from V and 4 bases from J, with 12 bases between. This CDR3 is built from 14 residues. This CDR3 reads CASSFGHPGETQYF. As DNA, the CDR3 is TGTGCCAGCAGCTTCGGTCACCCGGGAGAGACCCAGTACTTC. Filled out from reference TRBV7-9 and TRBJ2-5, the complete variable domain reads DTGVSQNPRHKITKRGQNVTFRCDPISEHNRLYWYRQTLGQGPEFLTYFQNEAQLEKSRLLSDRFSAERPKGSFSTLEIQRTEQGDSAMYLCASSFGHPGETQYFGPGTRLLVL.